This entry concerns a single T cell receptor (beta chain). This clonotype is medium-sized (0.01 to 0.1%). The antigen this receptor binds is unknown. The input lacks base qualities; no much larger clone sits a single base away. The data were taken from a study of T cell repertoires in cytomegalovirus infection (dated by TCRdb to about 2019). Turning to the overall study: Because public TCR beta signatures pointed to carriage of CMV infection together with the matching HLA type, the HLA type of each donor mattered for the analysis.

Including cysteine and phenylalanine, the CDR3 has 16 amino acids. Just CDR3 DNA is preserved here, 48 bases in frame from base 1. The germline V gene (reference sequence) yields LGHDT for CDR1 and YNNKEL for CDR2. Ends trimmed: V by 4 bases, J by 1 base; bases unmatched to a gene: 7. What the research found in general, with its limitations: In both this cohort and an independent cohort of 350 or so donors, the cumulative frequency of public TCR beta family members distinguished carriers of CMV infection plus the relevant HLA type. In the ex vivo response, HLA-C-restricted CMV-specific TCR beta clonotypes were dominant, and in two of eight donors the single most frequent clonotype came from this HLA-C-restricted group.

Data came from an Illumina HiSeq 1500. The public reads were run again by TCRdb, first through fastp at Q25 and then through MiXCR, and only productive beta chains were kept. A single entry per CDR3 protein holds the most common genes and DNA from its merged rows. The sample has 450,000 to 600,000 distinct CDR3 sequences on record, 10% to 12% of them singletons. The ten largest clones take up roughly a tenth of the sample. The sequencing sample was made of PBMCs. The sequence was collected from a human donor in good health (CMV status not recorded). Some clones in this sample may be carry-over from other donors' samples. This receptor chain uses TRBV3-1 and TRBJ2-5; TRBD2 matches 9 bases in the middle. This receptor has the CDR3 CASSRASGTSQETQYF. In nucleotide form, the sequence is TGTGCCAGCAGCCGAGCTAGCGGGACAAGCCAAGAGACCCAGTACTTC.